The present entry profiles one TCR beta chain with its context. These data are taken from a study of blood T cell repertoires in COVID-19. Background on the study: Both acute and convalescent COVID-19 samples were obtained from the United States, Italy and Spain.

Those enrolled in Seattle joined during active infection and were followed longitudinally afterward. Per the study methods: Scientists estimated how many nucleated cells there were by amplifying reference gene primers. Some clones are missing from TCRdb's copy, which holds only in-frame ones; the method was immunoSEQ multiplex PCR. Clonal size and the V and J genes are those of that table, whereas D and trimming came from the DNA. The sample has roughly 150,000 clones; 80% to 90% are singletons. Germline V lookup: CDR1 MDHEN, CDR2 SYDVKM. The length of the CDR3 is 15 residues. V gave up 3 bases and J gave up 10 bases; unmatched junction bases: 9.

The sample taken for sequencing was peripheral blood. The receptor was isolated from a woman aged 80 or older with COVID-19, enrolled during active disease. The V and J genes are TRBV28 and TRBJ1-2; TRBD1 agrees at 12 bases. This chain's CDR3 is CASSFGGDRGRNYTF. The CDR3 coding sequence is TGTGCCAGCAGTTTTGGGGGGGACAGGGGGCGGAACTACACCTTC.